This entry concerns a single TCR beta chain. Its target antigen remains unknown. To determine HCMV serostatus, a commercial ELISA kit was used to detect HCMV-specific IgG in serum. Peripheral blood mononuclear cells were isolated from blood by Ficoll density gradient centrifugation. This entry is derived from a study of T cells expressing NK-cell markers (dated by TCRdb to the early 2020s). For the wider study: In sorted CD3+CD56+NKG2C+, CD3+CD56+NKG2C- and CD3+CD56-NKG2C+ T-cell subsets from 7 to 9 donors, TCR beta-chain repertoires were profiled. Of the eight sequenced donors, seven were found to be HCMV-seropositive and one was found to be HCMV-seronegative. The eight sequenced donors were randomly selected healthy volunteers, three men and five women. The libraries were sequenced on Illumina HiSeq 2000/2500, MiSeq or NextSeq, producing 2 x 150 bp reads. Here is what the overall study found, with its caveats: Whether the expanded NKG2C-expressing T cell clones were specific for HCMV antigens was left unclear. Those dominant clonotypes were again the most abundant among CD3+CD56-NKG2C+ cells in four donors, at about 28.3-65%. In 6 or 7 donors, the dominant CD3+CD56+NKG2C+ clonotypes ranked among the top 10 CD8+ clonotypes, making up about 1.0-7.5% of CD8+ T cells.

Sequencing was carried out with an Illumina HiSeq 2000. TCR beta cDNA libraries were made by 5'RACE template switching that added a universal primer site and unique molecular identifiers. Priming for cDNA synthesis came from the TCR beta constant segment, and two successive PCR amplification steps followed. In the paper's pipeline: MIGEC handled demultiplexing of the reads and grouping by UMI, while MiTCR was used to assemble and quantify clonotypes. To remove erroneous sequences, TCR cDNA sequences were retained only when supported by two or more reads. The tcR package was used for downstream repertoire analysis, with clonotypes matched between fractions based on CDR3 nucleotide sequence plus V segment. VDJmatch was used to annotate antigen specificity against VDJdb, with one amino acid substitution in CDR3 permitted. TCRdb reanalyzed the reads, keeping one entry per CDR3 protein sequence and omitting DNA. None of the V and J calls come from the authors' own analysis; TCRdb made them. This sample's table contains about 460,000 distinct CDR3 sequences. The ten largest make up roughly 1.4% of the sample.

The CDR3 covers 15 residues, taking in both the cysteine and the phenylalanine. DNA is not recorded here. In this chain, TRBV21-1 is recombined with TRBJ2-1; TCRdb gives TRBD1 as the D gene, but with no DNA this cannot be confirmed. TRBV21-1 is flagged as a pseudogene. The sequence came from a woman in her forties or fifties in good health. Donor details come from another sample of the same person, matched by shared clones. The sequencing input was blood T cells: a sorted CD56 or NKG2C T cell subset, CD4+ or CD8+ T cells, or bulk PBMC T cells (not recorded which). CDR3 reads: CASSKIRDHTNEQFF.